This is a list of T cell receptor beta chains from one sample in a study of regulatory T cells in long-lasting Graves disease. Via MiXCR, TCRdb re-called the multiplex PCR reads, giving one row per CDR3 protein. The table has roughly 320,000 distinct CDR3 sequences, over 15% seen once; the top ten hold 30%. This sample was shared with a second study, whose subject was T cells in Graves' hyperthyroidism and ophthalmopathy.

Source: peripheral blood mononuclear cells (PBMCs), taken at new diagnosis, from a patient treated with antithyroid drugs. These receptors were obtained from a man aged 40-55 years with Graves disease. CDR3s include the opening cysteine and the closing phenylalanine or tryptophan. A D gene is named only where the DNA matches it firmly.

v_gene | d_gene | CDR3aa
TRBV28 | - | CASSNRDRPYEQYF
TRBV7-2 | - | CASSLRRYSGVEQYF
TRBV15 | - | CATSSQLNTEAFF
TRBV28 | - | CASIGTPGRQEPSYEQYF
TRBV28 | - | CASSFPSPGFYQPQHF
TRBV12-3/TRBV12-4 | - | CASRYTGSTDTQYF
TRBV11-3 | TRBD2 | CASSPWTSGGADGTDTQYF
TRBV11-2 | - | CASSLVLGGNSETQYF
TRBV27 | TRBD1 | CASSLDRGPYNEQFF
TRBV9 | - | CASSVGPSAGEKLFF
TRBV11-3 | TRBD2 | CASRSGGTSYEQYF
TRBV3-1 | TRBD1 | CASSQDRGGGGGYTF
TRBV2 | - | CASSFGNLNTIYF
TRBV5-1 | - | CASSLSPRDFTDTQYF
TRBV20-1 | TRBD1 | CSASTGAPGFYGYTF
TRBV20-1 | TRBD2 | CSAQPTSGGTYEQYF
TRBV12-3/TRBV12-4 | TRBD1 | CATQRQGHNQPQHF
TRBV4-2 | - | CASSQEPGANSPLHF
TRBV6-1 | - | CASSTGSPYGYTF
TRBV3-1 | TRBD1 | CASSRTGTGVETQYF
TRBV18 | TRBD1 | CASSSTGAREKLFF
TRBV5-1 | - | CASSLASGDTEAFF
TRBV9 | TRBD1 | CASSTRDRGMDTQYF
TRBV12-3/TRBV12-4 | TRBD1 | CASSWDRGTDTQYF
TRBV29-1 | - | CSVESLATDTQYF
TRBV3-1 | TRBD1 | CASSQSGTGLREQFF
TRBV20-1 | - | CSAGPRSDTQYF
TRBV7-2 | TRBD1 | CASSRGDRAGYEQYF
TRBV5-1 | TRBD1 | CASSIGTAYTDTQYF
TRBV12-3/TRBV12-4 | - | CASSLAPIRTVGYEQYF
TRBV20-1 | - | CSATATTGTYYEQYF
TRBV20-1 | TRBD2 | CSAKASGGAYEQYF
TRBV20-1 | - | CSASRDNPTGELFF
TRBV7-8 | - | CASSQPQGAEAFF
TRBV14 | TRBD1 | CASSHTGQGNTEAFF
TRBV18 | - | CASSPPQGYEKLFF
TRBV2 | - | CASSNAGDTEAFF